This entry lists 27 T cell receptor beta chains sequenced from one sample in a study of T cell clonotyping in hematopoietic cell transplantation. Some clones are missing from TCRdb's copy, which holds only in-frame ones; the method was immunoSEQ multiplex PCR. The table lists about 21,000 clones, 85% to 90% of them singletons, with around 3.4% in the top ten. This sample's time point: recipient sample about 28 days before transplant, after cytoreduction. The sample in question was peripheral blood mononuclear cells, obtained before stem cell transplant. These receptors were obtained from a man younger than 30 with biphenotypic leukemia. Some clones in this sample may be carry-over from other donors' samples.

V is TRBV6-6 and J is TRBJ1-2; 7 bases line up with TRBD1. The length of the CDR3 is 15 residues. Trimming at V came to 0 bases and at J to 6 bases, leaving 7 bases not matched to a gene. Germline V gene sequence: CDR1 MNHNY, CDR2 SVGAGI (reference sequence). CDR3 sequence reads: CASSYSGGRGDGYTF. The CDR3 coding sequence is TGTGCCAGCAGTTACTCAGGTGGCAGGGGGGATGGCTACACCTTC.

The chain joins TRBV19 to TRBJ1-1; TRBD1 might be the D (6 bases). V was cut by 3 bases and J by 4 bases, with 9 bases left in between. Germline values: CDR1 LNHDA, CDR2 SQIVND (reference sequence). CDR3 length: 13 amino acids. CDR3 in amino acids: CASSISRGTEAFF. The CDR3 DNA follows: TGTGCCAGTAGTATCAGCAGGGGCACTGAAGCTTTCTTT.

The chain couples TRBV5-4 to TRBJ1-3; no definite D call. V lost 4 bases to trimming and J lost 4 bases, with 12 bases between them. The germline gives CDR1 SGHNT, CDR2 YYREEE (reference sequence). There are 14 residues in the CDR3. The CDR3 DNA reads TGTGCCAGCAGCCCCGATCGGCGAGGAAACACCATATATTTT. Translated: CASSPDRRGNTIYF.

The rearrangement joins TRBV25-1 to TRBJ2-5; the D call may be TRBD1 or TRBD2 (5 bases each). Germline V CDR1 and CDR2: MGHDK, SYGVNS. The CDR3 totals 16 residues. With 6 bases removed from V and 3 bases from J, the gap between germline ends came to 20 bases. CDR3 in amino acids: CASRSTTGTEKETQYF. As DNA, the CDR3 is TGTGCCAGCAGGTCTACCACCGGGACGGAGAAAGAGACCCAGTACTTC.

The rearrangement links TRBV14 to TRBJ2-6; 7 bases match TRBD2. V shed 4 bases and J 3 bases; nucleotides not matched to a gene: 0. Germline V gene data show CDR1 as SGHDN and CDR2 as FVKESK. This CDR3 is 14 amino acids long. The DNA for the CDR3 is TGTGCCAGCAGCCCGGGAGGTGGGGCCAACGTCCTGACTTTC. Translation: CASSPGGGANVLTF.

A few counts support this clone. The chain combines TRBV6-6 with TRBJ2-7, with 11 bases matching TRBD2. CDR1 is MNHNY and CDR2 is SVGAGI in the germline V gene (reference sequence). The CDR3 runs to 14 residues. J lost 4 bases, V lost 9 bases, and 8 bases had no gene match. The CDR3 here is CASQLAGGPYEQYF. The CDR3 region has the DNA TGTGCCAGTCAATTAGCGGGGGGGCCGTACGAGCAGTACTTC.

The chain uses TRBV6-1 and TRBJ2-7, with 9 bases identical to TRBD1. The CDR3 has 14 amino acids. Germline V gene data show CDR1 as MNHNS and CDR2 as SASEGT. J lost 2 bases, V lost 8 bases, and 7 bases had no gene match. CDR3 in amino acids: CASSKDRGPYEQYF. The CDR3 DNA follows: TGTGCCAGCTCCAAGGACAGGGGACCCTACGAGCAGTACTTC.

The J gene is TRBJ1-1, the V gene TRBV6-1; 7 nucleotides agree with TRBD1. Per germline, CDR1 MNHNS and CDR2 SASEGT. The CDR3 is 15 amino acids. The V gene end was trimmed by 1 base and the J gene end by 0 bases; junction bases not matched to a gene: 2. The CDR3 region is CASSEDRGMNTEAFF. CDR3 DNA: TGTGCCAGCAGTGAAGACAGGGGAATGAACACTGAAGCTTTCTTT.

The chain combines TRBV6-5 with TRBJ1-6; the D gene is possibly TRBD1 (5 bases). This CDR3 is 16 amino acids long. Trimming stripped 4 bases from V and 2 bases from J, with 12 bases between. CDR1 is MNHEY, CDR2 SVGAGI, per germline. CDR3 bases: TGTGCCAGCAGTTCAAGGGACTCTGCCTATAATTCACCCCTCCACTTT. This codes for CASSSRDSAYNSPLHF.

The chain employs TRBV29-1 and TRBJ1-1, with D uncertain. V shed 3 bases and J shed 5 bases, with 13 bases lying between them. The CDR3 loop spans 13 amino acids. Germline values: CDR1 SQVTM, CDR2 ANQGSEA. CDR3 sequence: CSVDEGSGTEAFF. The CDR3 nucleotides are TGCAGCGTTGATGAGGGCTCAGGAACTGAAGCTTTCTTT.

V is TRBV7-8 and J is TRBJ2-1, with 8 bases that match TRBD2. Unmatched junction bases numbered 7, after V lost 3 bases and J lost 6 bases. CDR3 length: 15 residues. The germline CDR1 and CDR2 sequences are SGHVS and FQNEAQ. As DNA, the CDR3 is TGTGCCAGCAGCTTCCAGGGGCTAGCGGGCAATGAGCAGTTCTTC. This translates into CASSFQGLAGNEQFF. Using reference TRBV7-8 and TRBJ2-1 for the parts outside the CDR3, the full variable domain is GAGVSQSPRYKVAKRGQDVALRCDPISGHVSLFWYQQALGQGPEFLTYFQNEAQLDKSGLPSDRFFAERPEGSVSTLKIQRTQQEDSAVYLCASSFQGLAGNEQFFGPGTRLTVL.

The chain has TRBV19 and TRBJ2-2; maybe TRBD2 (5 bases). With 0 bases removed from V and 2 bases from J, the gap between germline ends came to 16 bases. Germline CDR1 is LNHDA and CDR2 is SQIVND (reference sequence). CDR3 length equals 18 residues. The DNA for the CDR3 is TGTGCCAGTAGTATAGAATACTATGAGCGGTTAAACACCGGGGAGCTGTTTTTT. Residues: CASSIEYYERLNTGELFF.

This chain connects TRBV30 to TRBJ1-1; D is uncertain. The CDR3 extends over 13 amino acids. The V gene's germline CDR1 is GTSNPN and CDR2 SVGIG (reference sequence). The V end was cut by 0 bases, the J end by 0 bases, with 5 bases between. CDR3: CAWSVGMNTEAFF. CDR3 DNA sequence: TGTGCCTGGAGTGTAGGTATGAACACTGAAGCTTTCTTT.

V usage is TRBV4-2 and J usage is TRBJ1-1; D call uncertain. The germline V gene has CDR1 LGHNA and CDR2 YNFKEQ. This CDR3 is 14 amino acids long. The V gene lost 4 bases and the J gene lost 4 bases, with 13 bases spanning the gap. The CDR3 loop is CASSPYSGVTEAFF. Here the CDR3 DNA reads TGTGCCAGCAGCCCCTATTCAGGAGTCACTGAAGCTTTCTTT.

This chain links TRBV11-2 with TRBJ1-4; D might be TRBD1 (6 bases). Germline CDR1 and CDR2: SGHAT and FQNNGV. V lost 2 bases, J lost 5 bases, and 15 bases lay in between. The CDR3 runs to 16 residues. The CDR3 reads CASSLWLDRSNEKLFF. The CDR3 DNA follows: TGTGCCAGCAGCTTATGGCTCGACAGGTCGAATGAAAAACTGTTTTTT.

This rearrangement joins TRBV5-1 to TRBJ2-5, with D perhaps matching TRBD1 (5 bases). CDR3 size: 15 residues. The V end was cut by 4 bases, the J end by 3 bases, with 16 bases between. Germline loops: CDR1 SGHRS, CDR2 YFSETQ. The CDR3 DNA reads as TGCGCCAGCAGCCTGGGTGCAGGGTTCGAAGAGACCCAGTACTTC. The encoded protein is CASSLGAGFEETQYF. Full variable domain (missing parts from reference TRBV5-1 and TRBJ2-5): KAGVTQTPRYLIKTRGQQVTLSCSPISGHRSVSWYQQTPGQGLQFLFEYFSETQRNKGNFPGRFSGRQFSNSRSEMNVSTLELGDSALYLCASSLGAGFEETQYFGPGTRLLVL.

The chain links TRBV6-5 to TRBJ1-1; 9 nucleotides align to TRBD1. Per germline, CDR1 MNHEY and CDR2 SVGAGI. The CDR3 runs 14 residues. After removal of 7 bases from V and 4 bases from J, the junction contained 7 bases not matched to a gene. The CDR3, as DNA: TGTGCCAGCAAGGTGGGACAGGGAGCCACTGAAGCTTTCTTT. This codes for CASKVGQGATEAFF.

This chain connects TRBV19 to TRBJ1-6, with D possibly being TRBD1 (5 bases). The V gene lost 3 bases and the J gene lost 5 bases, with 14 bases spanning the gap. The V gene's germline CDR1 is LNHDA and CDR2 SQIVND (reference sequence). This CDR3 contains 16 residues. The CDR3 coding sequence is TGTGCCAGTAGTATCCCCTTCGACAGACATAATTCACCCCTCCACTTT. It specifies CASSIPFDRHNSPLHF.

The V and J genes are TRBV7-2 and TRBJ2-7; 10 bases fit TRBD1. Germline-derived CDR1 and CDR2 are SGHTA and FQGNSA. J lost 3 bases, V lost 3 bases, and 2 bases had no gene match. The CDR3 is 14 amino acids. The CDR3 sequence: CASSFGDRGYEQYF. As DNA, the CDR3 is TGTGCCAGCAGCTTCGGGGACAGGGGCTACGAGCAGTACTTC. The full variable domain, in which reference TRBV7-2 and TRBJ2-7 provide the parts outside the CDR3, is GAGVSQSPSNKVTEKGKDVELRCDPISGHTALYWYRQSLGQGLEFLIYFQGNSAPDKSGLPSDRFSAERTGGSVSTLTIQRTQQEDSAVYLCASSFGDRGYEQYFGPGTRLTVT.

V usage is TRBV19 and J usage is TRBJ1-1; TRBD1 might be the D (5 bases). The CDR3 totals 15 residues. With 0 bases removed from V and 0 bases from J, the gap between germline ends came to 8 bases. From germline, CDR1 is LNHDA and CDR2 SQIVND (reference sequence). The CDR3 loop is CASSIDGALNTEAFF. The CDR3, as DNA: TGTGCCAGTAGTATAGACGGGGCCTTGAACACTGAAGCTTTCTTT. Variable domain in full (rest from reference TRBV19 and TRBJ1-1): DGGITQSPKYLFRKEGQNVTLSCEQNLNHDAMYWYRQDPGQGLRLIYYSQIVNDFQKGDIAEGYSVSREKKESFPLTVTSAQKNPTAFYLCASSIDGALNTEAFFGQGTRLTVV.

The CDR3 DNA sequence: TGTGCCAGCAGCAGGGATTTATTGGGCGGGGGCGAGCAGTTCTTC. This gives the protein CASSRDLLGGGEQFF. The genes are TRBV27 and TRBJ2-1, with D perhaps matching TRBD2 (7 bases). The CDR3 spans 15 residues. V was shortened by 6 bases and J by 10 bases, with 22 bases between the two germline ends. Germline V gives CDR1 MNHEY, CDR2 SMNVEV (reference sequence).

The chain has TRBV14 and TRBJ2-3; 10 nucleotides agree with TRBD1. Trimming cost V 5 bases and J 8 bases; bases outside gene matches: 7. The length of the CDR3 is 14 residues. The germline CDR1 and CDR2 sequences are SGHDN and FVKESK. CDR3 sequence: CASSSRQGAATQYF. The CDR3 DNA sequence: TGTGCCAGCAGCTCCCGACAGGGGGCAGCTACGCAGTATTTT.

The rearrangement joins TRBV5-1 to TRBJ1-2, with 8 bases aligning to TRBD1. Germline CDR1 and CDR2: SGHRS and YFSETQ. V lost 3 bases and J lost 7; bases outside the gene matches: 8. The CDR3 is 14 amino acids. CDR3 residues: CASSSSGGSSGYTF. CDR3 nucleotides: TGCGCCAGCAGCTCCTCAGGGGGCTCTAGTGGCTACACCTTC.

This chain joins TRBV6-1 and TRBJ2-3; 12 bases match TRBD1. The CDR3 has 15 amino acids. With V trimmed by 7 bases and J by 4 bases, 6 bases remained unmatched. Per the germline V gene, CDR1 is MNHNS and CDR2 is SASEGT. The CDR3 DNA reads TGTGCCAGCACTGACGGGACAGGGGGCGCAGATACGCAGTATTTT. Encoded protein: CASTDGTGGADTQYF.

The chain is built from TRBV9 and TRBJ1-2; 7 bases line up with TRBD1. Trimming at V came to 3 bases and at J to 4 bases, leaving 3 bases not matched to a gene. This CDR3 contains 13 residues. The germline V gene encodes CDR1 SGDLS and CDR2 YYNGEE. CDR3 in amino acids: CASSASGGYGYTF. The DNA of the CDR3 is TGTGCCAGCAGCGCCTCAGGGGGCTATGGCTACACCTTC.

The chain has TRBV7-8 and TRBJ1-3; D is possibly TRBD1 (5 bases). CDR3 length: 12 residues. The germline V gene has CDR1 SGHVS and CDR2 FQNEAQ. Trimming stripped 3 bases from V and 8 bases from J, with 8 bases between. The CDR3 loop reads CASSLGRDTIYF. CDR3 nucleotides: TGTGCCAGCAGCTTGGGGCGAGACACCATATATTTT.

The CDR3 loop reads CASRPDSNEQFF. The CDR3 DNA follows: TGTGCCAGCAGACCCGACTCCAATGAGCAGTTCTTC. This chain uses TRBV2 with TRBJ2-1, with unresolved D. CDR3 length: 12 residues. CDR1 SNHLY and CDR2 FYNNEI come from the germline V gene. Trimming removed 6 bases from V and 6 bases from J, with 9 bases in between.